This T cell receptor (beta chain) comes out of a study of T cells in Graves' hyperthyroidism and ophthalmopathy (dated by TCRdb to between 2018 and 2020). Regarding the research as a whole: To identify TCR V-J signatures that set the groups apart, the researchers used a discovery cohort of about a hundred patients, made up of some 41 with Graves' ophthalmopathy and 57 with stable Graves' hyperthyroidism. In over five Graves' hyperthyroidism patients, the study also compared T-cell repertoires from thyroid tissue with T-cell repertoires from blood. The roughly 90 discovery patients were divided at random into training and test sets in a 7:3 ratio. After sampling, hyperthyroidism patients received methimazole starting at 30 mg daily, and ophthalmopathy patients received high-dose intravenous methylprednisolone. Prospective prediction of ophthalmopathy was tested in an independent validation cohort consisting of 18 hyperthyroidism patients and 15 to 17 patients who later progressed to ophthalmopathy. According to the paper, TCR Vbeta CDR3 sequencing was carried out on roughly 130 peripheral blood samples, which came from around 43 ophthalmopathy, around 75 hyperthyroidism and approximately 17 progressor patients. Beyond this particular receptor, the publication reports: A 13 V-J signature model separated ophthalmopathy from stable hyperthyroidism, with approximately 87% sensitivity and 81.08% specificity in cross-validation and 80%/75% in testing. In validation, the model predicted progression to ophthalmopathy a median of approximately 6.6 months before onset, with about 70% sensitivity and roughly 73% specificity. Blood samples also contained most of the expanded thyroid clonotypes (frequency above 0.001), which suggests that blood repertoires may reflect thyroid immune responses. Sample size was not statistically predetermined, and investigators were not blinded to group allocation.

TCR beta CDR3 regions were amplified from RNA transcripts. The first round of RT-PCR for the TCR CDR3 was performed with the HTBI primer set and the Qiagen OneStep RT-PCR kit. Libraries were constructed in a second round of multiplex PCR, after which size selection and purification were performed. The libraries were sequenced on an Illumina HiSeq2000 using paired-end 100 bp reads. The authors' pipeline ran thus. Raw data were processed with SOAPnuke, discarding reads with adapters, uncalled bases, mean Phred below 15, or no exact constant-primer or identifier match. COPE v1.2.5 was used to merge high-quality paired reads, and clonotypes were defined as unique nucleotide sequences. MiTCR v1.1 was used to align clonotypes to the IMGT TRBV, TRBD and TRBJ reference segments. The analysis included only V-J combinations with a frequency above 0.0001, which together covered 99% to 99.2% of the repertoires. The TCS score was defined as F50 (clonal expansion) divided by E x V (chaos), with BLOSUM62-based TCRdist calculated between CDR3 peptides within each V-J. Welch's t-statistics and random forest reduced roughly 500 V-J features to roughly 13, which were used in a naive Bayes classifier (R e1071). The similarity between thyroid and blood repertoires was quantified using the Morisita-Horn index. In-frame beta chains were kept once TCRdb had trimmed the public reads at Q25 with fastp and called clones with MiXCR. CDR3 protein sequences are deduplicated, and each keeps its most common genes and DNA. These V and J calls rely on TCRdb rather than the paper's analysis. Present in this sample are hundreds of thousands of distinct CDR3 sequences, 45% of which were seen just once. Under 8% of the sample is in the top ten clones.

This clonotype has more than one count but fewer than ten. The target of this receptor is not known. Base qualities were left out, and no much larger clone turns up one base away. Exclusion was applied to patients with uncontrolled infections, other autoimmune diseases, pregnancy or lactation. Clinical symptoms, serum thyroxine and TRAb, thyroid ultrasound, and orbital computed tomography formed the basis for the diagnoses. Total RNA was extracted with Trizol reagent, and quality was checked on an Agilent 2100 Bioanalyzer. V is pared back by 4 bases and J by 1 base, with 7 bases lying between the germline termini. Reading from cysteine to phenylalanine, the CDR3 counts 13 amino acids. CDR3 DNA is the only sequence kept; it has 39 bases, read in frame from the first base. For CDR1 and CDR2, the germline V gene lists SNHLY and FYNNEI.

This receptor was identified in an adult man with Graves' disease, either hyperthyroidism or ophthalmopathy (not recorded which). The chain uses TRBV2 and TRBJ2-5; the D gene assignment is ambiguous. Input material: peripheral blood or thyroid tissue (not recorded which). The CDR3 here reads CASSGQPQETQYF. The bases read TGTGCCAGCAGTGGACAACCCCAAGAGACCCAGTACTTC.